The 10 T cell receptor beta chains given below trace back to one sample, sequenced in a study of technical replicates of blood from several donors (dated by TCRdb to 2016 to 2017). The library was built by means of the immunoSEQ multiplex PCR assay. TCRdb retrieved this table from immuneACCESS and kept in-frame rearrangements only. Not all clones are present; in checked studies, unresolved V genes account for under half, and no reason is known for the remainder. This sample gives about 93,000 clones in total; approximately 95% of them show up just once. About 0.25% of the sample is in the top ten clones. The sample was T cells isolated from PBMCs. The receptors originated from a human donor in good health.

The rearrangement links TRBV2 to TRBJ2-7; 7 bases fit TRBD2. Losses at the gene ends were 4 bases for V and 4 bases for J; bases not matched to a gene: 7. The CDR3 is made up of 14 amino acids. In germline, CDR1 is SNHLY, CDR2 FYNNEI. This CDR3 is CASSGGGGAYEQYF. The CDR3, as DNA: TGTGCCAGCAGTGGTGGGGGAGGGGCTTACGAGCAGTACTTC.

This rearrangement joins TRBV5-1 to TRBJ2-1; TRBD2 agrees at 13 bases. The germline V gene encodes CDR1 SGHRS and CDR2 YFSETQ. After removal of 6 bases from V and 5 bases from J, the junction contained 5 bases not matched to a gene. There are 15 residues in the CDR3. The CDR3 loop reads CASNMGLAGNNEQFF. The DNA of the CDR3 is TGCGCCAGCAACATGGGACTAGCGGGGAACAATGAGCAGTTCTTC.

This chain joins TRBV14 and TRBJ2-7; 8 bases map to TRBD2. The J segment lost 7 bases and the V segment lost 3 bases, leaving 14 bases of the junction unmatched. Germline V lookup: CDR1 SGHDN, CDR2 FVKESK. The CDR3 extends over 16 amino acids. In DNA form, the CDR3 reads TGTGCCAGCAGCCAGACCCCGGGACTAGAAACGTATGAGCAGTACTTC. Its protein product is CASSQTPGLETYEQYF.

This clone showed up just once. The chain couples TRBV4-1 to TRBJ1-6; the D is unclear. V dropped 4 bases and J dropped 5 bases, with 15 bases sitting between them. The germline V gene encodes CDR1 MGHRA and CDR2 YSYEKL. The CDR3 covers 16 residues. CDR3 loop: CASSLERVVNNSPLHF. The CDR3 nucleotides read TGCGCCAGCAGCCTAGAGCGGGTAGTGAATAATTCACCCCTCCACTTT.

CDR3 sequence: CSVESGGGYYEQYF. CDR3 DNA: TGCAGCGTTGAGTCAGGGGGAGGCTACTACGAGCAGTACTTC. The chain joins TRBV29-1 to TRBJ2-7, with D possibly matching TRBD1 (7 bases). The CDR3 extends over 14 amino acids. Trimming pared 3 bases from V and 3 bases from J, leaving 15 bases between. From germline, CDR1 is SQVTM and CDR2 ANQGSEA.

In nucleotides, the CDR3 is TGTGCCAGCAGTTCTACGGGACAGGCTGGAAACACCATATATTTT. Its translation: CASSSTGQAGNTIYF. The chain is built from TRBV28 and TRBJ1-3; 8 bases match TRBD1. The CDR3 contains 15 residues. V gave up 4 bases and J gave up 2 bases; unmatched junction bases: 4. In germline, CDR1 is MDHEN, CDR2 SYDVKM.

V is TRBV14 and J is TRBJ2-7; D perhaps matches TRBD2 (6 bases). Germline V gene data show CDR1 as SGHDN and CDR2 as FVKESK. The CDR3 consists of 14 residues. V gave up 4 bases and J gave up 5 bases, with 15 bases separating them. The CDR3 sequence: CASSPRLESHEQYF. In DNA form, the CDR3 reads TGTGCCAGCAGCCCCCGACTAGAATCCCACGAGCAGTACTTC.

This clone was recorded once. In DNA, the CDR3 is TGTGCCGCCTACAGGGGATCTAATTCACCCCTCCACTTT. The encoded protein is CAAYRGSNSPLHF. This chain connects TRBV30 to TRBJ1-6; 7 bases line up with TRBD1. The V and J ends lost 8 bases and 6 bases, in that order; junction bases with no gene match: 7. The CDR3 loop spans 13 amino acids. The V gene's germline CDR1 is GTSNPN and CDR2 SVGIG (reference sequence).

The genes are TRBV27 and TRBJ2-7; 8 bases agree with TRBD1. The CDR3 is made up of 15 amino acids. Per the germline V gene, CDR1 is MNHEY and CDR2 is SMNVEV (reference sequence). V lost 5 bases and J lost 6; bases outside the gene matches: 12. As DNA, the CDR3 is TGTGCCAGCAGTACGACCGGGACAGGATCGATCGAGCAGTACTTC. It codes for CASSTTGTGSIEQYF.

The chain combines TRBV5-1 with TRBJ2-1; 9 bases line up with TRBD1. The CDR3 runs 16 residues. Looked up from germline, CDR1 is SGHRS and CDR2 is YFSETQ. The ends lost 1 base at V and 0 bases at J; junction bases unmatched: 2. DNA for the CDR3: TGCGCCAGCAGCTTGCTGACAGGGGGCTCCTACAATGAGCAGTTCTTC. Amino acids: CASSLLTGGSYNEQFF.